This section outlines one T cell receptor (beta chain) sequence together with its context. Data came from immunoSEQ multiplex PCR; TCRdb stores just in-frame clones and leaves some out. The sample records about 3,600 clones, 65% to 75% being singletons. In germline, CDR1 is LNHDA, CDR2 SQIVND (reference sequence). The CDR3 is 15 amino acids. The germline V and J ends were trimmed by 4 bases and 1 base, with 11 bases remaining between them. This sample stems from a study of early stage breast cancer tumors. This receptor was taken from a person aged 40-50 years with breast cancer. The material sequenced was breast tumor tissue. The V gene is TRBV19, the J gene TRBJ1-5, with D perhaps TRBD1 (5 bases). CDR3 sequence (DNA): TGTGCCAGTAGTACCGGGACTTCGAGCAATCAGCCCCAGCATTTT. Translation gives CASSTGTSSNQPQHF.